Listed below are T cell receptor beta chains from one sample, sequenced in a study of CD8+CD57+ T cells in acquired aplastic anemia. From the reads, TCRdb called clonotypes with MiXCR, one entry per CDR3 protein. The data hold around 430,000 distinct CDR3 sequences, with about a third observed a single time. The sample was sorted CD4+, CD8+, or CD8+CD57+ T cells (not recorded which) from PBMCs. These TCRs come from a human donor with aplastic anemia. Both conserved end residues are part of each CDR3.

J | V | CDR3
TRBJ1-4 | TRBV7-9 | CASSPPGGTNEKLFF
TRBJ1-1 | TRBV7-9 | CASSLVGRGQAKNTEAFF
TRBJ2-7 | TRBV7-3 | CASSLIAGGPYEQYF
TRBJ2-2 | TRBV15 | CATSRESGELFF
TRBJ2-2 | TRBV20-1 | CSARDPAGFTGELFF
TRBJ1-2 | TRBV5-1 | CASSLGTALYTF
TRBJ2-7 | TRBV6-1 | CASSPDGTYEQYF
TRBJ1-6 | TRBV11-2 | CASSFHPSSSYNSPLHF
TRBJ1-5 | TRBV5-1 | CASSPRGREDQPQHF
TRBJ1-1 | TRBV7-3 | CASEAYGNTEAFF
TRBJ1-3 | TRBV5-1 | CASSSEPTTAVFGNTIYF
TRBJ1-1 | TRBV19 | CASSPISGVVIAEAFF
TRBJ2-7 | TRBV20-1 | CSATRDRPYEQYF
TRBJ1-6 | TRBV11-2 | CASSLVQVGYNSPLHF
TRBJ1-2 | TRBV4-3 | CASSQESQGRGYTF
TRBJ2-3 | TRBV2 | CASTFERGFVGDTQYF
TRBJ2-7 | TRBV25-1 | CASTDDVDRDTEQYF
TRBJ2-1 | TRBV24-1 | CATSDQDRSHSNEQFF
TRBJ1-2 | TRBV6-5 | CASSSLKGTGLREGYTF
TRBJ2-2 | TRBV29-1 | CSVRAENTGELFF
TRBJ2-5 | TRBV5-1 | CASSRAQETQYF
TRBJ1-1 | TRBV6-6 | CASTDRVFNTEAFF
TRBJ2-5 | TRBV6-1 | CASSQWGRGLETQYF
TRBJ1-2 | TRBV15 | CATSRDNYSKVYGYTF
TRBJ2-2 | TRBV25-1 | CASSEWAGVNTGELFF
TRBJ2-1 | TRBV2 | CASKGMTVTYNEQFF
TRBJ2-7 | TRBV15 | CATSDWTGGDYEQYF
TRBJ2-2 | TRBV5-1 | CASSLVGVHTGELFF
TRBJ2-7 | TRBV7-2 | CASSLRGPGEQYF
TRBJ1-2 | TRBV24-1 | CATQDPGQLGYTF
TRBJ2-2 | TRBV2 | CASSEAANTGELFF
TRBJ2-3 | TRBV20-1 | CSVGWTGTDTQYF
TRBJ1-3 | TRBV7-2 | CASSRVSDTIYF
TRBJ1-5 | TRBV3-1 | CASSQEGVSQPQHF